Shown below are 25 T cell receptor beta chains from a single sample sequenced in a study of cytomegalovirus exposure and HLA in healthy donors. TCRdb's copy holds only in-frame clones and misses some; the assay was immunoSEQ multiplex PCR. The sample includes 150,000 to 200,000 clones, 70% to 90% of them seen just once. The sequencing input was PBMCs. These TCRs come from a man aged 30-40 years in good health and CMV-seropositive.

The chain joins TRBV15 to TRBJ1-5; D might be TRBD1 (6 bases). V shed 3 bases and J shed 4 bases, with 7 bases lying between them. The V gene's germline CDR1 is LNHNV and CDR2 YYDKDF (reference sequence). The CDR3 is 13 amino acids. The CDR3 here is CATSRDRNQPQHF. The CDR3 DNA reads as TGTGCCACCAGCAGGGACAGAAATCAGCCCCAGCATTTT.

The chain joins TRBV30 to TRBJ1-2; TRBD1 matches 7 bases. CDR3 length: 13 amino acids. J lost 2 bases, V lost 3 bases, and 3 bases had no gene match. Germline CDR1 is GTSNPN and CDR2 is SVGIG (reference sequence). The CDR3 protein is CAWSLRGNYGYTF. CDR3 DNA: TGTGCCTGGAGCCTCAGGGGGAACTATGGCTACACCTTC. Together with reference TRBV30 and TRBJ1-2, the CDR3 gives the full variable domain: SQTIHQWPATLVQPVGSPLSLECTVEGTSNPNLYWYRQAAGRGLQLLFYSVGIGQISSEVPQNLSASRPQDRQFILSSKKLLLSDSGFYLCAWSLRGNYGYTFGSGTRLTVV.

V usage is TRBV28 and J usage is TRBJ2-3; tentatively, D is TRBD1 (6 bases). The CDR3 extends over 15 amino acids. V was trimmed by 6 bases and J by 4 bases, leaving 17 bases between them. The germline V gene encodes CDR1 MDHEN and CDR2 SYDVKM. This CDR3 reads CASSSRGEPADTQYF. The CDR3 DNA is TGTGCCAGCAGCTCCAGGGGCGAGCCCGCAGATACGCAGTATTTT.

Here the CDR3 DNA reads TGTGCCAGCAGTTTCCAGGGCCAAGAGACCCAGTACTTC. This translates into CASSFQGQETQYF. J is TRBJ2-5 and V is TRBV27; weak D call: TRBD1 (5 bases). The CDR3 is made up of 13 amino acids. V was trimmed by 3 bases and J by 1 base, leaving 6 bases between them. The V gene's germline CDR1 is MNHEY and CDR2 SMNVEV (reference sequence).

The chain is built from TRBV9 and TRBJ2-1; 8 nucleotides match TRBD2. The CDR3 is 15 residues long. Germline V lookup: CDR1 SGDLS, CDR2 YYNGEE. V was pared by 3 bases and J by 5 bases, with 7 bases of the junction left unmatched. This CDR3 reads CASSAPSGSNNEQFF. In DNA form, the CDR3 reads TGTGCCAGCAGCGCTCCTAGCGGGTCAAACAATGAGCAGTTCTTC.

The CDR3 here is CASSVAAGYGAGELFF. CDR3 nucleotide sequence: TGTGCCAGCAGCGTAGCGGCGGGGTACGGGGCCGGGGAGCTGTTTTTT. The chain recombines TRBV9 with TRBJ2-2; D perhaps matches TRBD2 (6 bases). Germline loops: CDR1 SGDLS, CDR2 YYNGEE. CDR3 length: 16 residues. The V and J ends lost 0 bases and 6 bases respectively, with 15 bases between them. Full variable domain (rest looked up from reference TRBV9 and TRBJ2-2): DSGVTQTPKHLITATGQRVTLRCSPRSGDLSVYWYQQSLDQGLQFLIQYYNGEERAKGNILERFSAQQFPDLHSELNLSSLELGDSALYFCASSVAAGYGAGELFFGEGSRLTVL.

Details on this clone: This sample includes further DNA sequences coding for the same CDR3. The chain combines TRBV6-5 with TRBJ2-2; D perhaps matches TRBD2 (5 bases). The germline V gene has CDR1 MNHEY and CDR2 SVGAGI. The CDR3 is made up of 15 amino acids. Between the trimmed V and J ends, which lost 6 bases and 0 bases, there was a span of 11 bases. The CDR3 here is CASSYGRANTGELFF. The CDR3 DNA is TGTGCCAGCAGCTACGGGCGGGCGAACACCGGGGAGCTGTTTTTT.

The CDR3 reads CASSLDRTSTDTQYF. DNA of the CDR3: TGTGCCAGCAGCCTGGACAGGACATCAACAGATACGCAGTATTTT. The chain uses TRBV5-6 and TRBJ2-3; TRBD1 matches at 7 bases. Germline trimming cut 4 bases from V and 3 bases from J; bases unmatched to any gene: 8. Germline CDR1 and CDR2: SGHDT and YYEEEE. This CDR3 has 15 amino acids.

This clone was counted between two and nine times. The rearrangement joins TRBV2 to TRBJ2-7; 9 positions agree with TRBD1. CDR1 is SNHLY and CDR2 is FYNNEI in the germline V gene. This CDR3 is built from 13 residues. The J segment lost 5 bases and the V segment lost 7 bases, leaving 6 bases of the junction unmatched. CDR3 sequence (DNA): TGTGCCAGCATCCGGGACAGGGAAGACGAGCAGTACTTC. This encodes CASIRDREDEQYF.

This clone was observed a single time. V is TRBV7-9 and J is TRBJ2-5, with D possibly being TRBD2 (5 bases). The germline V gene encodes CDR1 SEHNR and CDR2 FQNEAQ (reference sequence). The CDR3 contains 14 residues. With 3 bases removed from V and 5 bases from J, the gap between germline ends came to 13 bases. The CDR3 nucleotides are TGTGCCAGCAGCTTGTCACTAGACGGTGAGACCCAGTACTTC. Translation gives CASSLSLDGETQYF. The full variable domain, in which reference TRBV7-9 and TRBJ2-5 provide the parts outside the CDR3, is DTGVSQNPRHKITKRGQNVTFRCDPISEHNRLYWYRQTLGQGPEFLTYFQNEAQLEKSRLLSDRFSAERPKGSFSTLEIQRTEQGDSAMYLCASSLSLDGETQYFGPGTRLLVL.

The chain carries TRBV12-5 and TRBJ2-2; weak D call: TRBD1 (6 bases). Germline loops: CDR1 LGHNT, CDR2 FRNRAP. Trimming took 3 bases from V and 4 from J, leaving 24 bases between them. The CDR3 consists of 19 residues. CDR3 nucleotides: TGTGCTAGTGGTTTCATCCAGTGGTCAAAGGGGGTGGGCACCGGGGAGCTGTTTTTT. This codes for CASGFIQWSKGVGTGELFF. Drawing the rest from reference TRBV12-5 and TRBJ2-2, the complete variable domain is DARVTQTPRHKVTEMGQEVTMRCQPILGHNTVFWYRQTMMQGLELLAYFRNRAPLDDSGMPKDRFSAEMPDATLATLKIQPSEPRDSAVYFCASGFIQWSKGVGTGELFFGEGSRLTVL.

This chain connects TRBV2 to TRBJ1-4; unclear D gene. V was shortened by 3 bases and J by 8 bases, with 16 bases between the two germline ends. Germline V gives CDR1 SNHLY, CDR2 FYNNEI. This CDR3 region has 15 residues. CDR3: CASSDGSAVIEKLFF. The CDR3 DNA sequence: TGTGCCAGCAGTGATGGATCGGCGGTTATCGAAAAACTGTTTTTT.

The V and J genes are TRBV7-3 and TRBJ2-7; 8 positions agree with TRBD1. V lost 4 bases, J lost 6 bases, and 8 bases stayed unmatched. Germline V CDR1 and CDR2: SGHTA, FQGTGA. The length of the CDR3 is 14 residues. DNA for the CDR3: TGTGCCAGCAGCTGCTCAAGGACAGGGCTCGAGCAGTACTTC. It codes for CASSCSRTGLEQYF.

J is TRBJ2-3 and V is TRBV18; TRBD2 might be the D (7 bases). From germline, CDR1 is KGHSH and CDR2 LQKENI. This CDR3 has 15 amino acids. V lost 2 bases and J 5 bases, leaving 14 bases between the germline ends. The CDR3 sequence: CASSPRGGAGDTQYF. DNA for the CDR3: TGTGCCAGCTCACCAAGGGGGGGGGCCGGAGATACGCAGTATTTT.

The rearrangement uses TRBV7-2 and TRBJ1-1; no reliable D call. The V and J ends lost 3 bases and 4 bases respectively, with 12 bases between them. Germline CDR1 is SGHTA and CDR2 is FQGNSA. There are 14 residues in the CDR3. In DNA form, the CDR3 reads TGTGCCAGCAGCTTCTACGGGTCGGGCACTGAAGCTTTCTTT. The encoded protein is CASSFYGSGTEAFF.

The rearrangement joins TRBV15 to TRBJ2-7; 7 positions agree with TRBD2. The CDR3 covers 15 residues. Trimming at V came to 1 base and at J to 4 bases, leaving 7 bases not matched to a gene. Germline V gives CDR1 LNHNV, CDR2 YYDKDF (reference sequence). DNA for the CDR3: TGTGCCACCAGCAGAGGGGAGCCGGGGGGTTACGAGCAGTACTTC. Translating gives CATSRGEPGGYEQYF.

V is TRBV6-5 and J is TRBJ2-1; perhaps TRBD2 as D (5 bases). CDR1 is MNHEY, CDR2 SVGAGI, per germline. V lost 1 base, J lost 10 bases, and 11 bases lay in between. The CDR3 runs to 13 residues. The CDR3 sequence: CASSYFSPGEQFF. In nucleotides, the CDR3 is TGTGCCAGCAGTTACTTTTCCCCGGGGGAGCAGTTCTTC.

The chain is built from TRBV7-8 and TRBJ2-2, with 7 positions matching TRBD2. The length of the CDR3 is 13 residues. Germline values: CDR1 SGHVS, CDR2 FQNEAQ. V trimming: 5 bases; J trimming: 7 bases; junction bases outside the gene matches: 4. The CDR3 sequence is CASSALADGELFF. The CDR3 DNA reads TGTGCCAGCAGCGCCCTAGCGGACGGGGAGCTGTTTTTT.

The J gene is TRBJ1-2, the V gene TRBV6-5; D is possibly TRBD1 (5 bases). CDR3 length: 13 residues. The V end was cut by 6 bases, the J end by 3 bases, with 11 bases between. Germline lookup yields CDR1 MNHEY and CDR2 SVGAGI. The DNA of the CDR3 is TGTGCCAGCAGCCAAGACAGAGACTATGGCTACACCTTC. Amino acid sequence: CASSQDRDYGYTF.

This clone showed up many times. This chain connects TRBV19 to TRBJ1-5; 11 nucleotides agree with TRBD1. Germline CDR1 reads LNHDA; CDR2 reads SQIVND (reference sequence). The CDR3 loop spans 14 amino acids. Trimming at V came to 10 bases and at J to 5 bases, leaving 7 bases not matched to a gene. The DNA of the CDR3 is TGTGCCACGGGGGACAGGGGGTCCGATCAGCCCCAGCATTTT. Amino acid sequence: CATGDRGSDQPQHF.

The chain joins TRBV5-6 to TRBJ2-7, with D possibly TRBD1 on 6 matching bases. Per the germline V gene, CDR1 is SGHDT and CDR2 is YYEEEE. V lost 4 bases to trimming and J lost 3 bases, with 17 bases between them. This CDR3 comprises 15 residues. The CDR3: CASSPVDRPDYEQYF. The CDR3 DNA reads TGTGCCAGCAGCCCTGTCGACAGGCCAGACTACGAGCAGTACTTC.

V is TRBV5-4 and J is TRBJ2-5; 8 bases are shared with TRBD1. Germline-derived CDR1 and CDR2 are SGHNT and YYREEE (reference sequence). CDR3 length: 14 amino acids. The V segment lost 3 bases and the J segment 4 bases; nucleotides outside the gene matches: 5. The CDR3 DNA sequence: TGTGCCAGCAGCTACGGGACAGGCACAGAGACCCAGTACTTC. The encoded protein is CASSYGTGTETQYF.

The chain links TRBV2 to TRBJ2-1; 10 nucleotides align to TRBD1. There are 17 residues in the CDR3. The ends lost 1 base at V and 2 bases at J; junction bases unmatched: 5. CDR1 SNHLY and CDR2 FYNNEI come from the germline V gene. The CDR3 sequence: CASSEGTGGFPYNEQFF. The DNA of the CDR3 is TGTGCCAGCAGTGAAGGGACAGGGGGATTCCCCTACAATGAGCAGTTCTTC.

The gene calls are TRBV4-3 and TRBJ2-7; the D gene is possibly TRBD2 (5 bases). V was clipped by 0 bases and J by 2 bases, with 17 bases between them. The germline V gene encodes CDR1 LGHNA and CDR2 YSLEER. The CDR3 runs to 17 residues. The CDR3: CASSQEWEPYRAYEQYF. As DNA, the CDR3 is TGCGCCAGCAGCCAAGAATGGGAGCCGTATAGGGCCTACGAGCAGTACTTC.

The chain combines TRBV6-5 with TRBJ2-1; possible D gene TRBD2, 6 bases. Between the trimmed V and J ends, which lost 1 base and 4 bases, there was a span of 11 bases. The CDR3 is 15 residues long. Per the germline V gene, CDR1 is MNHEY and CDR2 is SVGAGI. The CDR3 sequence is CASSYLRGIYNEQFF. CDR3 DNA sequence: TGTGCCAGCAGTTACTTGCGGGGCATATACAATGAGCAGTTCTTC.